One and the same sample provided the 2 T cell receptor beta chains below, sequenced in a study of T-cell memory formation after mild COVID-19. TCRdb fed the 5' RACE reads into MiXCR, producing one record per CDR3 protein. The sample records about 210,000 distinct CDR3 sequences, approximately 10% being singletons. The sample taken for sequencing was PBMCs or a T cell subset sorted from them (not recorded which). These receptors came from a man aged 18-30 years who had mild COVID-19 (a few samples of this study predate the infection). Cell type and time point are not known.

The gene calls are TRBV5-1 and TRBJ1-1; 7 bases match TRBD1. This CDR3 has 13 residues. CDR1 and CDR2 from the germline V gene are SGHRS and YFSETQ. The trim removed 4 bases at V and 5 bases at J, leaving 5 bases unmatched. CDR3 nucleotides: TGCGCCAGCAGCGAGACAGGGCAGACTGAAGCTTTCTTT. This codes for CASSETGQTEAFF.

This clonotype was seen a handful of times. The chain recombines TRBV12-3 or TRBV12-4 with TRBJ1-5; D remains unclear. The CDR3 is made up of 15 amino acids. With 1 base removed from V and 2 bases from J, the gap between germline ends came to 9 bases. Here the CDR3 reads CASSLGSGGNQPQHF. For the CDR3, the DNA is TGTGCCAGCAGTTTAGGGTCGGGTGGCAATCAGCCCCAGCATTTT.